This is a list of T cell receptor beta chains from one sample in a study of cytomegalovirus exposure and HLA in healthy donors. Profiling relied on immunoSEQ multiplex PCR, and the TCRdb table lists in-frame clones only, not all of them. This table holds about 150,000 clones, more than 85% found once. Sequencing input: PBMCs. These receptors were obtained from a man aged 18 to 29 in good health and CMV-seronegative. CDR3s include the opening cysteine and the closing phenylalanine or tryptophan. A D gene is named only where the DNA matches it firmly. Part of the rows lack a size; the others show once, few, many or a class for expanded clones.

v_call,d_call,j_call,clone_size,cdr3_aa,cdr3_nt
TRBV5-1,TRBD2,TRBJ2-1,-,CASSLSRGDYNEQFF,TGCGCCAGCAGCTTGAGCCGGGGGGACTACAATGAGCAGTTCTTC
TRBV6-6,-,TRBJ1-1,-,CASSPAGMDTEAFF,TGTGCCAGCAGTCCCGCCGGTATGGACACTGAAGCTTTCTTT
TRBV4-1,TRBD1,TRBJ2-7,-,CASSQDRDRERRGSYEQYF,TGCGCCAGCAGCCAGGACCGGGACAGGGAGAGGAGGGGCTCCTACGAGCAGTACTTC
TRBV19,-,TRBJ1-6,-,CASSIDGRSSSYNSPLHF,TGTGCCAGTAGTATAGATGGGAGGTCTAGCTCCTATAATTCACCCCTCCACTTT
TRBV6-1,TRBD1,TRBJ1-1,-,CASSKDRMNTEAFF,TGTGCCAGCAGTAAGGACAGGATGAACACTGAAGCTTTCTTT
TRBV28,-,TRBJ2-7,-,CASSPHRSPWEQYF,TGTGCCAGCAGCCCCCACAGGTCCCCCTGGGAGCAGTACTTC
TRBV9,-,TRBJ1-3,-,CASSVSSGNTIYF,TGTGCCAGCAGCGTGAGCTCTGGAAACACCATATATTTT
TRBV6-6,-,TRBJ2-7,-,CASTGGAGEQYF,TGTGCCAGCACCGGAGGGGCGGGCGAGCAGTACTTC
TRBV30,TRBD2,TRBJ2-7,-,CAWSYGGDEQYF,TGTGCCTGGAGCTATGGGGGGGACGAGCAGTACTTC
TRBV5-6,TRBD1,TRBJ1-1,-,CASSWRKGADTEAFF,TGTGCCAGCAGCTGGAGAAAGGGGGCAGACACTGAAGCTTTCTTT
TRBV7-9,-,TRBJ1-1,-,CASSLEGGRVDTEAFF,TGTGCCAGCAGCTTAGAGGGCGGCAGGGTTGACACTGAAGCTTTCTTT
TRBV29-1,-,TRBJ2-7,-,CSVVRGKNEQYF,TGCAGCGTTGTTAGGGGTAAAAACGAGCAGTACTTC
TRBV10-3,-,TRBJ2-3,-,CAISPQLTDTQYF,TGTGCCATCAGTCCACAGCTCACAGATACGCAGTATTTT
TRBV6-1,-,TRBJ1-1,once,CASSDEGVSNTEAFF,TGTGCCAGCAGTGATGAGGGAGTTAGTAACACTGAAGCTTTCTTT
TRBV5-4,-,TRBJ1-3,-,CASSFAGGENTIYF,TGTGCCAGCAGCTTCGCGGGAGGGGAAAACACCATATATTTT
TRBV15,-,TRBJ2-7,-,CATSRDRAGYEQYF,TGTGCCACCAGCAGAGACAGGGCGGGGTACGAGCAGTACTTC
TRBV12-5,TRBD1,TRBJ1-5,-,CASGLPRKDRAGQPQHF,TGTGCTAGTGGTTTGCCCCGAAAGGACAGGGCAGGACAGCCCCAGCATTTT
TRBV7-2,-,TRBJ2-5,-,CASSLAGLQETQYF,TGTGCCAGCAGCTTAGCCGGTCTCCAAGAGACCCAGTACTTC